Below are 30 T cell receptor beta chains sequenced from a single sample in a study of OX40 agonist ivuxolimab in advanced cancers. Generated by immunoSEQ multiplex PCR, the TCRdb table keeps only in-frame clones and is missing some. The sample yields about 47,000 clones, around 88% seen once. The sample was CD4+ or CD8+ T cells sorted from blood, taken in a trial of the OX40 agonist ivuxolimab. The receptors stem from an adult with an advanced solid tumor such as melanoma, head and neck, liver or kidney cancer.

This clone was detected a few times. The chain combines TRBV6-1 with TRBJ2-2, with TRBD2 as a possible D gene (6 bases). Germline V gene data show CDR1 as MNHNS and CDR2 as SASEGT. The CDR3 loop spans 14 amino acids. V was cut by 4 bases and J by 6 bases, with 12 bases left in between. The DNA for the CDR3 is TGTGCCAGCAGTGCCAGACTAGGGGCCGGGGAGCTGTTTTTT. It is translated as CASSARLGAGELFF.

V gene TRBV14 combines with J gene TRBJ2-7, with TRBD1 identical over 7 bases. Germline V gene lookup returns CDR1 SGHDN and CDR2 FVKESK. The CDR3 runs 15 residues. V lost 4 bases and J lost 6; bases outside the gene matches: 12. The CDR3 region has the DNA TGTGCCAGCAGCCCAAATTTAATAGGGGGCGGCGAGCAGTACTTC. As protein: CASSPNLIGGGEQYF.

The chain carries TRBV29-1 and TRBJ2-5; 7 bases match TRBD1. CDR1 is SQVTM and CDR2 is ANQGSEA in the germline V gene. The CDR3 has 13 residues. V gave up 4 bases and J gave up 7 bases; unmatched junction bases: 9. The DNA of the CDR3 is TGCAGCGTTGGTGGGAACAGGGGCGGGACCCAGTACTTC. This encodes CSVGGNRGGTQYF.

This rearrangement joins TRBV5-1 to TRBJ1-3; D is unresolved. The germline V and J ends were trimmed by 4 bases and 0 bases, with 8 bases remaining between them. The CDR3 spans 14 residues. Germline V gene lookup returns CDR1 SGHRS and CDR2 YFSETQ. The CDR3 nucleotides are TGCGCCAGCAGCCAAGGGCTCTCTGGAAACACCATATATTTT. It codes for CASSQGLSGNTIYF.

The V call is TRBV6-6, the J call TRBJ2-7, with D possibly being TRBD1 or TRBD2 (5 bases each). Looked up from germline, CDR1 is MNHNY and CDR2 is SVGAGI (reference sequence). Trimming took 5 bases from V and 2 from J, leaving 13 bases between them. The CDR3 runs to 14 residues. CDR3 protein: CASSNTGPTYEQYF. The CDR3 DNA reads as TGTGCCAGCAGTAACACGGGGCCCACCTACGAGCAGTACTTC.

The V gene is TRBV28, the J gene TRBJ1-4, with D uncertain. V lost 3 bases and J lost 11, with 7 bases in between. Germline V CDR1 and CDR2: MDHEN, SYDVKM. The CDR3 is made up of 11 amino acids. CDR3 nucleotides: TGTGCCAGCAGTTTCCGGGGTAAACTGTTTTTT. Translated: CASSFRGKLFF.

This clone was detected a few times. CDR3 region: CASSQDDRGEYGYTF. CDR3 nucleotide sequence: TGCGCCAGCAGCCAAGATGATCGGGGGGAATATGGCTACACCTTC. The rearrangement uses TRBV4-1 and TRBJ1-2; D perhaps matches TRBD1 (5 bases). CDR3 length: 15 residues. Germline assignment: CDR1 MGHRA and CDR2 YSYEKL. With 0 bases removed from V and 5 bases from J, the gap between germline ends came to 13 bases.

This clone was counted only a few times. Here the CDR3 reads CASRPGGGTDTQYF. CDR3 bases: TGTGCCAGCAGGCCAGGGGGAGGCACAGATACGCAGTATTTT. The chain employs TRBV28 and TRBJ2-3, with TRBD1 identical over 7 bases. The germline gives CDR1 MDHEN, CDR2 SYDVKM. Trimming removed 6 bases from V and 1 base from J; junction bases left unmatched: 4. The CDR3 runs to 14 residues.

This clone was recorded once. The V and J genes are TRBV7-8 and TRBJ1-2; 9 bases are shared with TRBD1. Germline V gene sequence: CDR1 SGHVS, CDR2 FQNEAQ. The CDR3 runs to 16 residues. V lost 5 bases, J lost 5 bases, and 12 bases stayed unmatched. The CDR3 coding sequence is TGTGCCAGCAGCGAAATGAACAGGGGGCCGAGGTATGGCTACACCTTC. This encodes CASSEMNRGPRYGYTF.

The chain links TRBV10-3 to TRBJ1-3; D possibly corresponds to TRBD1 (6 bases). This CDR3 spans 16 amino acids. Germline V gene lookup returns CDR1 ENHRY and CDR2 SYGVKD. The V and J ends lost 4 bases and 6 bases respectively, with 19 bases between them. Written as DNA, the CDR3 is TGTGCCATCAGTGGGAGGACAGCAATCCGCACAAACACCATATATTTT. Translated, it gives CAISGRTAIRTNTIYF.

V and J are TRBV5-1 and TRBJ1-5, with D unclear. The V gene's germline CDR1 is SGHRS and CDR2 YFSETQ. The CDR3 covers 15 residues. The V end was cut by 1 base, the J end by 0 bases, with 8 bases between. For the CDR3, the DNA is TGCGCCAGCAGCTTGTCAGGTTATAGCAATCAGCCCCAGCATTTT. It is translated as CASSLSGYSNQPQHF.

The CDR3 nucleotides are TGTGCCAGCAGCTTAGCCAGGGAAGCTTTCTTT. This gives the protein CASSLAREAFF. This chain joins TRBV7-2 and TRBJ1-1; D unclear. Trimming shortened V by 0 bases and J by 8 bases, and 4 bases separated the two germline ends. CDR3 size: 11 residues. Germline CDR1 reads SGHTA; CDR2 reads FQGNSA. Based on the CDR3 plus reference TRBV7-2 and TRBJ1-1, the full variable domain is GAGVSQSPSNKVTEKGKDVELRCDPISGHTALYWYRQSLGQGLEFLIYFQGNSAPDKSGLPSDRFSAERTGGSVSTLTIQRTQQEDSAVYLCASSLAREAFFGQGTRLTVV.

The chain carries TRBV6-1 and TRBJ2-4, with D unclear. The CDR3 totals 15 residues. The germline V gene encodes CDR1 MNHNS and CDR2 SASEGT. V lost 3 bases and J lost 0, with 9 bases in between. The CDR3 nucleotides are TGTGCCAGCAGTGATATGGGTCTAGCCAAAAACATTCAGTACTTC. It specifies CASSDMGLAKNIQYF.

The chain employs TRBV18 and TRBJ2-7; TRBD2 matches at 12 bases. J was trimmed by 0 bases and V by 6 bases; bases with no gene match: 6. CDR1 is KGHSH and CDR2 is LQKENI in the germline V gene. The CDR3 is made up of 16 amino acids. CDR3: CASSPLAGGSSYEQYF. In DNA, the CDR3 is TGTGCCAGCTCCCCCCTAGCGGGAGGGTCCTCCTACGAGCAGTACTTC.

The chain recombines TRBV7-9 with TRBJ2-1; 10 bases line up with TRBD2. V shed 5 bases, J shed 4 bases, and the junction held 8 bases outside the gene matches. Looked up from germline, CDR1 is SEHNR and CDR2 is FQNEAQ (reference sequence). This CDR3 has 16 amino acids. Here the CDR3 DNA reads TGTGCCAGCAGCGTAGGTAGCGGGAGGCCTTACAATGAGCAGTTCTTC. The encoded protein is CASSVGSGRPYNEQFF.

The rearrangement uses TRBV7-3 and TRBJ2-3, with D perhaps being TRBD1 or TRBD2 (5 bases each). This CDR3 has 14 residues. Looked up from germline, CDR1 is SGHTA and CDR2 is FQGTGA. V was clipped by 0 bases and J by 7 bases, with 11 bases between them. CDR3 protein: CASSLTGTPNTQYF. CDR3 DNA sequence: TGTGCCAGCAGCTTAACGGGGACCCCCAATACGCAGTATTTT.

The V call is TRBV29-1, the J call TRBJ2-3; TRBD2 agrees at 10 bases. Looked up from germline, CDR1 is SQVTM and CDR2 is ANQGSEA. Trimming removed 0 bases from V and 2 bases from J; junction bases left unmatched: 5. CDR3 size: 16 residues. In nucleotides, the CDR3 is TGCAGCGTTGAAGATCGCCTAGCGGGAGCCACAGATACGCAGTATTTT. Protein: CSVEDRLAGATDTQYF.

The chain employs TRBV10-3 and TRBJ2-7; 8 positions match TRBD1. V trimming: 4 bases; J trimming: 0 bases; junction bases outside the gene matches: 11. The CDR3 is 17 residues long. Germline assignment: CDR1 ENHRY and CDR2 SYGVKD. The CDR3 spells CAISGIRQGMSSYEQYF. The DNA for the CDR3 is TGTGCCATCAGTGGTATAAGACAGGGGATGTCCTCCTACGAGCAGTACTTC.

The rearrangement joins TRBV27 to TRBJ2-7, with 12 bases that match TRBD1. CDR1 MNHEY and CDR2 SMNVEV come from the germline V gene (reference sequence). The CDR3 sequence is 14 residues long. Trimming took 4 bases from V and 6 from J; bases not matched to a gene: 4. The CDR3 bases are TGTGCCAGCAGTTCCCGGGACAGGGGGCTCGAGCAGTACTTC. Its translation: CASSSRDRGLEQYF.

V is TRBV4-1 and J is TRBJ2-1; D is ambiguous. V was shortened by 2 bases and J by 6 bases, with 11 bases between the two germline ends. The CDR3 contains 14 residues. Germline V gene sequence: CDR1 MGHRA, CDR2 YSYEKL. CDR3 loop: CASSQLDVVNEQFF. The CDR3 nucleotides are TGCGCCAGCAGCCAACTGGATGTTGTCAATGAGCAGTTCTTC.

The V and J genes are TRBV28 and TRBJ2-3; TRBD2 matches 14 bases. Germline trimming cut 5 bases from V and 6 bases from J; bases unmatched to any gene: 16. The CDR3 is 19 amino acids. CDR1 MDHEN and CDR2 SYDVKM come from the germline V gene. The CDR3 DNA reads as TGTGCCAGCAGTACCACGGGACTAGCGGGAGTCATAGCAGGGGATACGCAGTATTTT. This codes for CASSTTGLAGVIAGDTQYF.

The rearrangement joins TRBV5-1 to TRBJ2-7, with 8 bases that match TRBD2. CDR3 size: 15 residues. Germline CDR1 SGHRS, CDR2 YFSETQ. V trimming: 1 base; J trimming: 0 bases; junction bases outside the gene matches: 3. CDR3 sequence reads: CASSLRLAGSYEQYF. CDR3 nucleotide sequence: TGCGCCAGCAGCTTGCGGCTAGCGGGCTCCTACGAGCAGTACTTC.

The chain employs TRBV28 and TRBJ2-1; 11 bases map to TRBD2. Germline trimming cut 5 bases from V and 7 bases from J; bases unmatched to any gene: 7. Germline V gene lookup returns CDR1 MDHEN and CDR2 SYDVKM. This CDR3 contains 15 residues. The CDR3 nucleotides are TGTGCCAGCAGTCTAACTAGCGGGGGACCAAATGAGCAGTTCTTC. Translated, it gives CASSLTSGGPNEQFF.

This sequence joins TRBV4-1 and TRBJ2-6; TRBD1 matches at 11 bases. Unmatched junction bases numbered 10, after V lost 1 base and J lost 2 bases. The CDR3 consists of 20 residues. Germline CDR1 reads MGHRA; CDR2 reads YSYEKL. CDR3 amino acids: CASSQAGKGQGDPGANVLTF. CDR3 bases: TGCGCCAGCAGCCAAGCGGGGAAGGGACAGGGGGATCCTGGGGCCAACGTCCTGACTTTC.

Written as DNA, the CDR3 is TGTGCCAGCAGCCTTCAGGGTTCTGAAGCTTTCTTT. This encodes CASSLQGSEAFF. The chain joins TRBV14 to TRBJ1-1, with a tentative D call TRBD1 (5 bases). CDR1 and CDR2 (germline): SGHDN, FVKESK. This CDR3 spans 12 amino acids. V dropped 4 bases and J dropped 6 bases, with 9 bases sitting between them.

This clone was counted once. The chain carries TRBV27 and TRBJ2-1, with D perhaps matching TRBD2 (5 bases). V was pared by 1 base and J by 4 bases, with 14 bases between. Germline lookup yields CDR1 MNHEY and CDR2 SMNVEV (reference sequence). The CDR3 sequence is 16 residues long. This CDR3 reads CASSLLASPLYNEQFF. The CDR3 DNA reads TGTGCCAGCAGTTTATTGGCTAGCCCCTTGTACAATGAGCAGTTCTTC.

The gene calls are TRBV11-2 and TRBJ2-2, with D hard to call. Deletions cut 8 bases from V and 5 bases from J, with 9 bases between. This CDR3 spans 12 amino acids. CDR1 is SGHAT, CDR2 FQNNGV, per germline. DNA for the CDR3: TGTGCCAGCCGCCAGACTACCGGGGAGCTGTTTTTT. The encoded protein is CASRQTTGELFF.

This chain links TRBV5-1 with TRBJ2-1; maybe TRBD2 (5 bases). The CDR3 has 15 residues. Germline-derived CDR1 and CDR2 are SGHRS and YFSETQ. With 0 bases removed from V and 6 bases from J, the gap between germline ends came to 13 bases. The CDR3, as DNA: TGCGCCAGCAGCTTGGAAGGTGGCCGGGGCAATGAGCAGTTCTTC. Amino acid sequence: CASSLEGGRGNEQFF.

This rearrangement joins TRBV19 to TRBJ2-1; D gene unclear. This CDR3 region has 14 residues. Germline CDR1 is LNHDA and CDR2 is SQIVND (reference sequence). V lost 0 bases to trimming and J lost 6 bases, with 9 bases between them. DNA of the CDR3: TGTGCCAGTAGTATAGATGGGCTCCCCAATGAGCAGTTCTTC. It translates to CASSIDGLPNEQFF.

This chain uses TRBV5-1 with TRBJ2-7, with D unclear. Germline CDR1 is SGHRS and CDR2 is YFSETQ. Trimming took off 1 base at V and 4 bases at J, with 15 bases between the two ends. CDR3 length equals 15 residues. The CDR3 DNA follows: TGCGCCAGCAGCTTGCCAGGCTCGTTCCCTTACGAGCAGTACTTC. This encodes CASSLPGSFPYEQYF.